One and the same sample provided the 5 T cell receptor beta chains below, sequenced in a study of blood T cell repertoires in COVID-19. Generated by immunoSEQ multiplex PCR, the TCRdb table keeps only in-frame clones and is missing some. The sample has 100,000 to 150,000 clones, 75% to 85% seen once. Input material: peripheral blood. The receptor source for this set is a man aged 40-49 years with active or convalescent COVID-19.

The genes are TRBV15 and TRBJ2-5; D is perhaps TRBD1 (6 bases). Germline lookup yields CDR1 LNHNV and CDR2 YYDKDF (reference sequence). The CDR3 length is 15 residues. V was pared by 0 bases and J by 4 bases, with 12 bases between. CDR3 region: CATSRELQGGETQYF. CDR3 in DNA: TGTGCCACCAGCAGAGAGCTTCAAGGGGGAGAGACCCAGTACTTC.

The chain combines TRBV3-1 (or the pseudogene TRBV3-2) with TRBJ1-4, with 7 nucleotides matching TRBD1. Germline lookup yields CDR1 LGHDT and CDR2 YNNKEL (reference sequence). The CDR3 runs to 14 residues. V lost 4 bases and J lost 8; bases outside the gene matches: 7. CDR3 nucleotides: TGTGCCAGCAGCCCAAGACAGGGCCTCGAAAAACTGTTTTTT. Translation gives CASSPRQGLEKLFF.

The genes are TRBV28 and TRBJ2-7; a weak D match, TRBD2 (6 bases). Germline V gene lookup returns CDR1 MDHEN and CDR2 SYDVKM. The length of the CDR3 is 14 residues. V was shortened by 6 bases and J by 1 base, with 13 bases between the two germline ends. The CDR3 protein is CASRHPGDSYEQYF. CDR3 DNA: TGTGCCAGCAGGCATCCGGGGGATTCCTACGAGCAGTACTTC. Full variable domain (outside the CDR3, taken from reference TRBV28 and TRBJ2-7): DVKVTQSSRYLVKRTGEKVFLECVQDMDHENMFWYRQDPGLGLRLIYFSYDVKMKEKGDIPEGYSVSREKKERFSLILESASTNQTSMYLCASRHPGDSYEQYFGPGTRLTVT.

The chain links TRBV29-1 to TRBJ1-1; 9 bases fit TRBD1. The trim removed 5 bases at V and 4 bases at J, leaving 5 bases unmatched. This CDR3 spans 13 amino acids. Germline-derived CDR1 and CDR2 are SQVTM and ANQGSEA. The chain's CDR3 is CSVTPTGGTEAFF. For the CDR3, the DNA is TGCAGCGTTACGCCGACAGGGGGCACTGAAGCTTTCTTT.

The rearrangement joins TRBV5-1 to TRBJ2-5, with TRBD1 as a possible D gene (5 bases). The CDR3 is 15 residues long. The ends were cut back, 5 bases at V and 5 bases at J, with 19 bases in the middle. CDR1 is SGHRS, CDR2 YFSETQ, per germline. The CDR3 DNA follows: TGCGCCAGCAGTACTGACAGCCCCTCGGATGAGACCCAGTACTTC. Amino acids: CASSTDSPSDETQYF.